There are a few counts of the clone carrying this T cell receptor (beta chain). What it binds is not known. These data belong to a study of cytomegalovirus exposure and HLA in healthy donors. Study-wide background: The study's early data release held about 80 million unique TCRs from HLA-typed donors.

60 Vbeta and 13 Jbeta primers were used in PCR. Libraries were prepared by immunoSEQ multiplex PCR; TCRdb keeps only in-frame clonotypes and omits some of them. The sample contains some 220,000 clones, almost 85% of which appear only once. Overall study findings and caveats: As immune exposure information, only CMV serostatus was available. Analyses of presence and absence presupposed an approximately uniform sequencing depth across donors.

This clonotype originated in a woman between 40 and 50 years old in good health and CMV-seronegative. The sequenced sample consisted of PBMCs.

The CDR3 coding sequence is TGTGCCACCAGATTGGGGGGGCAGGGCAATAACTATGGCTACACCTTC. This sequence encodes CATRLGGQGNNYGYTF. The rearrangement uses TRBV15 and TRBJ1-2; perhaps TRBD1 as D (6 bases). Germline CDR1 LNHNV, CDR2 YYDKDF (reference sequence). This CDR3 contains 16 residues. V shed 6 bases and J shed 1 base, with 18 bases lying between them.